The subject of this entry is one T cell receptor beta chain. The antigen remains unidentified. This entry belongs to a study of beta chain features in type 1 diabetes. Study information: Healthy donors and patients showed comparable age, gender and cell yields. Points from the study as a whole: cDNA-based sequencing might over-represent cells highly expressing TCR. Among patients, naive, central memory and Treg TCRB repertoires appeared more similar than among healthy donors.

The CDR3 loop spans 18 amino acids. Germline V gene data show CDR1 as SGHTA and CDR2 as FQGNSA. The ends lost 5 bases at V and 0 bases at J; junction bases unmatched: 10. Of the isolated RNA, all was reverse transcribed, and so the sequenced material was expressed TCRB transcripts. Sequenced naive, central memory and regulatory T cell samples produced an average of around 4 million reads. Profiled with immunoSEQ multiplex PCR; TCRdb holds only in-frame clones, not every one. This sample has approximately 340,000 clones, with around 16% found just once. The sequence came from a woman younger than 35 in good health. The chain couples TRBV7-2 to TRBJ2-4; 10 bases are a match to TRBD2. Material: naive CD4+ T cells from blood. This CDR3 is CASSRIRTSGLAKNIQYF. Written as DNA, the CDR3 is TGTGCCAGCAGCCGAATTCGGACTAGCGGCCTAGCCAAAAACATTCAGTACTTC.